This TCR beta chain was captured by sequencing in a study of shared clonotypes between healthy human individuals. Study-level findings and limits: Sample collection involved blood only; tissue repertoires are likely different.

In regard to this clone: Antigen unknown.

CDR1 SGHTA and CDR2 FQGNSA come from the germline V gene. CDR3 length: 12 amino acids. V was clipped by 5 bases and J by 6 bases, with 9 bases between them. Produced via immunoSEQ multiplex PCR; TCRdb's table is partial and in-frame only. Here the sample spans 2 million to 2.5 million clones, over 90% being singletons. The clonotype was recovered from a man between 18 and 35 years old in good health. Some clones in this sample may be carry-over from other donors' samples. The sample was naive CD4+ T cells from PBMCs. Subset given: CD45RA+ positively selected. The genes are TRBV7-2 and TRBJ2-3; D not resolved. The CDR3 region has the DNA TGTGCCAGCAGCCCGACGTCGGATACGCAGTATTTT. Its translation: CASSPTSDTQYF.